Only one count was recorded for the clone carrying this T cell receptor beta chain. These data are taken from a study of blood T cell repertoires in COVID-19. Looking at the study overall: Sources were T cells, B-cell-depleted T cells, or PBMCs; the material itself was cDNA or gDNA.

This CDR3 has 14 residues. Germline V gene lookup returns CDR1 MNHEY and CDR2 SMNVEV (reference sequence). V was shortened by 0 bases and J by 2 bases, with 8 bases between the two germline ends. Per the original data handling: How many nucleated cells were present was estimated from reference gene primer amplification. Sequencing used immunoSEQ multiplex PCR; TCRdb keeps in-frame clones, though not all of them. From that table come the V and J calls and clone size; the DNA was used to work out D and trimming. The data show roughly 100,000 clones, roughly 92% seen once. This TCR derives from a woman between 50 and 59 years old with COVID-19, enrolled during active disease. Specimen: peripheral blood. J is TRBJ2-7 and V is TRBV27, with D maybe TRBD1 (5 bases). The CDR3 is CASSLSGQTYEQYF. Here the CDR3 DNA reads TGTGCCAGCAGTTTATCAGGACAAACCTACGAGCAGTACTTC.